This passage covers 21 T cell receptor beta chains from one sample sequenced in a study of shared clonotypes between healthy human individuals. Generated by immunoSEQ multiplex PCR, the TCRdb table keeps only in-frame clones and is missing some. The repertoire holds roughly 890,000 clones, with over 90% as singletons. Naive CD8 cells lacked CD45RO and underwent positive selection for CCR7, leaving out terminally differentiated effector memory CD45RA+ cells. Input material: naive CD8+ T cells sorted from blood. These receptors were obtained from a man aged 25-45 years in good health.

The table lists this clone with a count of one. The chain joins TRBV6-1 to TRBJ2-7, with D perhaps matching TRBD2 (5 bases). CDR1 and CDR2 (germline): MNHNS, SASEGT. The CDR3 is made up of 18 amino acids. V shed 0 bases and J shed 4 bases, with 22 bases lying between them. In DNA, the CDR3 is TGTGCCAGCAGTGAAGCGCTCGGGCTAGCCGGTCTGGGTTACGAGCAGTACTTC. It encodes CASSEALGLAGLGYEQYF.

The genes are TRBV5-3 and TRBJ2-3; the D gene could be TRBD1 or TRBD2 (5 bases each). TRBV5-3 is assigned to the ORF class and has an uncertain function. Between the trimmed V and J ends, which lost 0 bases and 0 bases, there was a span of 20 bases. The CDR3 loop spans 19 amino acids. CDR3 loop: CARSLGRDDFICSTDTQYF. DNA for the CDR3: TGTGCCAGAAGCTTGGGACGGGACGATTTTATTTGTAGCACAGATACGCAGTATTTT.

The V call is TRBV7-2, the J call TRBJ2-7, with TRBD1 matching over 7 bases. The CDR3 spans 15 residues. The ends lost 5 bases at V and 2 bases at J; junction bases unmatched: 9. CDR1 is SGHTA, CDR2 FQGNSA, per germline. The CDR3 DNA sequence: TGTGCCAGCAGCGAGCGGACAGGCGTAACCTACGAGCAGTACTTC. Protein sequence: CASSERTGVTYEQYF.

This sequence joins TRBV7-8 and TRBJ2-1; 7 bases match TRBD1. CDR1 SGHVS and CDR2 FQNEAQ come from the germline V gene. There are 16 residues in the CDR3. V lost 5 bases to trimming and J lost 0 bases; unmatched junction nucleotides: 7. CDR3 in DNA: TGTGCCAGCAGCCAAACAGGGGAGCCCTCCTACAATGAGCAGTTCTTC. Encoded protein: CASSQTGEPSYNEQFF.

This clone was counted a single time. For the CDR3, the DNA is TGTGCCAGCAGCTTAGTCCCAGGGGACAATGAGCAGTTCTTC. This encodes CASSLVPGDNEQFF. The rearrangement uses TRBV7-9 and TRBJ2-1; tentative D call: TRBD1 (6 bases). The V end lost 1 base, the J end lost 5 bases, and 9 bases lay between the germline ends. The CDR3 is made up of 14 amino acids. In germline, CDR1 is SEHNR, CDR2 FQNEAQ (reference sequence).

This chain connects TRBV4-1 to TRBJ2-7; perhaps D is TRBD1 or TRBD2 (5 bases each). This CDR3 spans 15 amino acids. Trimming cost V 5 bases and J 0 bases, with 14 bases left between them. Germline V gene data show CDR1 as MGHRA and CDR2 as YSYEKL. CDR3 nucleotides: TGCGCCAGCAGCTACCGGGACGGAAGCTCCTACGAGCAGTACTTC. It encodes CASSYRDGSSYEQYF.

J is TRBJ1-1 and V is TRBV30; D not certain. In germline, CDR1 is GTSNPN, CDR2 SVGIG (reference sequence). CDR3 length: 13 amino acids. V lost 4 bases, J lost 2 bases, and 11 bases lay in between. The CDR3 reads CAWKGQVNTEAFF. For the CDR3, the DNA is TGTGCCTGGAAGGGTCAGGTAAACACTGAAGCTTTCTTT.

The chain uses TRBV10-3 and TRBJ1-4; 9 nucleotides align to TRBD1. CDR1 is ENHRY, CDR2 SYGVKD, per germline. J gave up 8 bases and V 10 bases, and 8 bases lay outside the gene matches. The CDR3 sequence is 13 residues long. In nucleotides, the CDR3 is TGTGCCACGACGACAGGGGGTCTCGAAAAACTGTTTTTT. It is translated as CATTTGGLEKLFF.

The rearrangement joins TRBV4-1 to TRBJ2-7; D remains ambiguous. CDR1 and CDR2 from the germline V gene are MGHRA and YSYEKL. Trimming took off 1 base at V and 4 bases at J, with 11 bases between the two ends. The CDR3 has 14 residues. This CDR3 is CASSQGQGTYEQYF. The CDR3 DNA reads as TGCGCCAGCAGCCAAGGGCAAGGAACTTACGAGCAGTACTTC.

The CDR3 sequence: CASSDQEELYNEQFF. In DNA, the CDR3 is TGTGCCAGCAGCGATCAGGAGGAACTCTACAATGAGCAGTTCTTC. The rearrangement joins TRBV5-4 to TRBJ2-1, with D perhaps matching TRBD2 (5 bases). Trimming cost V 4 bases and J 3 bases, with 14 bases left between them. The CDR3 extends over 15 amino acids. Looked up from germline, CDR1 is SGHNT and CDR2 is YYREEE (reference sequence).

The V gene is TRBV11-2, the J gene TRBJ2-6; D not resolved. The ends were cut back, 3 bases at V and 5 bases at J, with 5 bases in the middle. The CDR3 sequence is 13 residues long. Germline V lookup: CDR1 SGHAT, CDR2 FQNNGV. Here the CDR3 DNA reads TGTGCCAGCAGCTTCCGCAGGGCCAACGTCCTGACTTTC. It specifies CASSFRRANVLTF.

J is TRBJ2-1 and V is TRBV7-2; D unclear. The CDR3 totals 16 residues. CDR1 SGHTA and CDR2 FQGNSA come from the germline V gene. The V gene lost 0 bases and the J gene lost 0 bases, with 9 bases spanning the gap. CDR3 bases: TGTGCCAGCAGCTTAGCTCGTGTGAGCTCCTACAATGAGCAGTTCTTC. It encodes CASSLARVSSYNEQFF.

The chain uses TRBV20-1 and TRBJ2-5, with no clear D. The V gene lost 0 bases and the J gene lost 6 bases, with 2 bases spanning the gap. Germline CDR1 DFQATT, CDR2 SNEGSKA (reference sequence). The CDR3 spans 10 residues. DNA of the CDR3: TGCAGTGCTAGAGATCAGACCCAGTACTTC. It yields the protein CSARDQTQYF.

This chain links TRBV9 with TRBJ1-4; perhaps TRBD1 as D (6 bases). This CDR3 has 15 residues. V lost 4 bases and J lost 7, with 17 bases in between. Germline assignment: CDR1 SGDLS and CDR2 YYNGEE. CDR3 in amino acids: CASSQGSMGAEKLFF. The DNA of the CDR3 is TGTGCCAGCAGCCAAGGATCGATGGGGGCTGAAAAACTGTTTTTT.

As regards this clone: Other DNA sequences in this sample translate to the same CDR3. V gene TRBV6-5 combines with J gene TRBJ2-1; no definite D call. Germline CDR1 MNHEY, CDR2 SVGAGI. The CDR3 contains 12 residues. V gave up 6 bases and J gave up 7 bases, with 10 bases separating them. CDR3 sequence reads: CASSPPGNEQFF. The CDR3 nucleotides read TGTGCCAGCAGCCCCCCAGGAAATGAGCAGTTCTTC.

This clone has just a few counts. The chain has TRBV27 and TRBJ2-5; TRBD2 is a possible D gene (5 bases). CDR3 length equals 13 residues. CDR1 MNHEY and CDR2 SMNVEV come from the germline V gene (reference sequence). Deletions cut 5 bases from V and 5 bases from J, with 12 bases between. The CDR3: CASSPAIAETQYF. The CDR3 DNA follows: TGTGCCAGCAGTCCGGCCATAGCGGAGACCCAGTACTTC.

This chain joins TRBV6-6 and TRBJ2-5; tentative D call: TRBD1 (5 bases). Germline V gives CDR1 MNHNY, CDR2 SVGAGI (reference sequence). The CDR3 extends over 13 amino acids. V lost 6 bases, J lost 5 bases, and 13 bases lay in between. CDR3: CASRSRGMETQYF. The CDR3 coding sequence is TGTGCCAGCAGATCAAGGGGTATGGAGACCCAGTACTTC.

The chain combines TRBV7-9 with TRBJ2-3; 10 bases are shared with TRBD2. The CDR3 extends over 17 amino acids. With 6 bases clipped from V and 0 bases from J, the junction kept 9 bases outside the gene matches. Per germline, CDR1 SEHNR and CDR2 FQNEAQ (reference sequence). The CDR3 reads CASSYQTSGLSTDTQYF. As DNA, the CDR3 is TGTGCCAGCAGTTACCAGACTAGCGGGCTTAGCACAGATACGCAGTATTTT.

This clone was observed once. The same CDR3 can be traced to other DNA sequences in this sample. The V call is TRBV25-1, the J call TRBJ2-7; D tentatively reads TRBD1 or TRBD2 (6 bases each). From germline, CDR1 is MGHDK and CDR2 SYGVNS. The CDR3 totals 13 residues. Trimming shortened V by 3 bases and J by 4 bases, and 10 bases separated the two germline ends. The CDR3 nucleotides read TGTGCCAGCAGTGACCGGGGGCTTTACGAGCAGTACTTC. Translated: CASSDRGLYEQYF.

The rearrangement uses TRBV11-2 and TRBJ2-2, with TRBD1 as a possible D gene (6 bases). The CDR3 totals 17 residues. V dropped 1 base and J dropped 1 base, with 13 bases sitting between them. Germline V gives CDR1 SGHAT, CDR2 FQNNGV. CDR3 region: CASSLGLRGWNTGELFF. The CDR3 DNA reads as TGTGCCAGCAGCTTAGGCCTCAGGGGCTGGAACACCGGGGAGCTGTTTTTT.

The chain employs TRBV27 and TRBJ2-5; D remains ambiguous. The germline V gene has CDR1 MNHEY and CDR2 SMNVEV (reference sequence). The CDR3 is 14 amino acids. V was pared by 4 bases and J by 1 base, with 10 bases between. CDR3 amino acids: CASSYRRPQETQYF. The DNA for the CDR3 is TGTGCCAGCAGTTACCGACGGCCCCAAGAGACCCAGTACTTC.